The entry that follows covers one T cell receptor (beta chain) sequence. This specimen comes from a study of blood T cell repertoires in COVID-19. For the study at large: The origin of the acute and convalescent COVID-19 samples was the United States, Italy and Spain. PBMCs, B-cell-depleted T cells, or T cells were the source of the cDNA or gDNA that made up the material.

In the original workflow: Amplification with reference gene primers provided the estimates of nucleated cell counts. TCRdb keeps only in-frame clones here, not all; method: immunoSEQ multiplex PCR. V, J and clone size are those of that table, while D and trimming were read from the DNA. This sample yields 140,000 to 150,000 clones, of which around 84% are seen a single time; approximately 10% belongs to the top ten. Per germline, CDR1 SGHTA and CDR2 FQGNSA. The CDR3 is made up of 16 amino acids. Germline trimming cut 1 base from V and 1 base from J; bases unmatched to any gene: 3. Input material: peripheral blood. The J gene is TRBJ2-1, the V gene TRBV7-2; 8 bases map to TRBD2. The receptor's source is a man aged 55 to 70 with active or convalescent COVID-19. The CDR3 here is CASSLGAGGSYNEQFF. The CDR3 coding sequence is TGTGCCAGCAGCTTAGGTGCGGGAGGATCCTACAATGAGCAGTTCTTC. The complete variable domain, with remaining parts taken from reference TRBV7-2 and TRBJ2-1, reads GAGVSQSPSNKVTEKGKDVELRCDPISGHTALYWYRQSLGQGLEFLIYFQGNSAPDKSGLPSDRFSAERTGGSVSTLTIQRTQQEDSAVYLCASSLGAGGSYNEQFFGPGTRLTVL.